This T cell receptor beta chain was found in a study of CD8 T cells in Susac syndrome. Unmatched junction bases numbered 10, after V lost 1 base and J lost 5 bases. Germline loops: CDR1 SGHRS, CDR2 YFSETQ. CDR3 length equals 16 residues. Reverse transcription of 0.5 to 1 ug RNA used random hexamers. With immunoSEQ multiplex PCR, TCR beta CDR3 was amplified across 54 Vbeta and 13 Jbeta. TCRdb reanalysed the immunoSEQ multiplex PCR reads using MiXCR and keeps one entry per CDR3 protein. The data contain 400,000 to 550,000 distinct CDR3 sequences, 85% to 90% of them singletons. This receptor was taken from a human donor with multiple sclerosis. Sequencing input: CD8+ T cells from PBMCs. This sequence joins TRBV5-1 and TRBJ2-3, with 7 nucleotides matching TRBD2. CDR3 DNA: TGCGCCAGCAGCTTGTTGGGACTACCATGGAGAGATACGCAGTATTTT. As protein: CASSLLGLPWRDTQYF.